A selection of T cell receptor beta chains follows, all from one sample in a study of early T cells in non-severe SARS-CoV-2 infection. MiXCR, applied by TCRdb to the 5' RACE reads, yields one record per CDR3 protein. The data show about 30,000 distinct CDR3 sequences, under 4% seen once. Sequencing input: whole blood. The receptors were sampled from an adult who was a healthcare worker with PCR-confirmed SARS-CoV-2 infection or an uninfected control (not recorded which). Both conserved end residues are part of each CDR3. Size values are once, few and many counts, or a class for expanded clones, and some rows have none.

cdr3_aa	v_call	j_call	clone_size
CASRRQGVSLEQYF	TRBV12-3/TRBV12-4	TRBJ2-7	NA
CASSQARTGENEQFF	TRBV3-1	TRBJ2-1	many
CSARGGGIQYF	TRBV20-1	TRBJ2-4	many
CASSYSIGGVQYEQYF	TRBV6-5	TRBJ2-7	many
CASSLDGGRDTQYF	TRBV7-2	TRBJ2-3	many
CASSLKPGELFF	TRBV4-1	TRBJ2-2	many
CSAGESYEQYF	TRBV20-1	TRBJ2-7	few
CASSPSRGANEKLFF	TRBV12-3/TRBV12-4	TRBJ1-4	many
CASSLGLPFDEQFF	TRBV7-2	TRBJ2-1	many
CSASGGQGISEQYF	TRBV20-1	TRBJ2-7	many
CASSQDLEGELFF	TRBV14	TRBJ2-2	many
CASSPATPDYGYTF	TRBV18	TRBJ1-2	few
CASRPQDWRRDEQYF	TRBV5-1	TRBJ2-7	NA
CASSLVGDTEAFF	TRBV5-6	TRBJ1-1	many
CASSFSGVSYEQYF	TRBV7-8	TRBJ2-7	many
CASSGDRGSYNEQFF	TRBV12-3/TRBV12-4	TRBJ2-1	NA
CASGGQLTEAFF	TRBV28	TRBJ1-1	many
CASSPPSETQYF	TRBV5-1	TRBJ2-5	NA
CASSLAGVFYNEQFF	TRBV7-2	TRBJ2-1	few
CASSLAGTSGRAGTQYF	TRBV7-2	TRBJ2-3	many
CAWSVRNGQFF	TRBV30	TRBJ2-1	many
CASSNQETNYGYTF	TRBV5-1	TRBJ1-2	many
CASSRPGGRAGDEQFF	TRBV19	TRBJ2-1	many
CATSRGSSGPTGANVLTF	TRBV15	TRBJ2-6	few
CASSSTGGRTGELFF	TRBV5-4	TRBJ2-2	many
CASSIHLAAGTEAFF	TRBV19	TRBJ1-1	few
CASSQRADEQYF	TRBV7-2	TRBJ2-7	many
CASSYGTPSYNEQFF	TRBV5-4	TRBJ2-1	medium-sized
CASSLGNQPQHF	TRBV7-9	TRBJ1-5	many
CASSRTRHLRADTQYF	TRBV11-2	TRBJ2-3	many
CASRPVAGETQYF	TRBV7-9	TRBJ2-5	many
CASSDRGKQEAFF	TRBV6-4	TRBJ1-1	many
CSVESVTDTQYF	TRBV29-1	TRBJ2-3	NA
CASSLARTVSYNEQFF	TRBV7-8	TRBJ2-1	NA
CASSFGGSFGEQYF	TRBV5-1	TRBJ2-7	many
CASSVSGTGVHGYTF	TRBV2	TRBJ1-2	many
CASSPTAGRSGYTF	TRBV5-1	TRBJ1-2	many
CASSLNRGGSPLHF	TRBV7-2	TRBJ1-6	few
CASSPGTVGYTF	TRBV27	TRBJ1-2	few
CATSRAWGPQYF	TRBV15	TRBJ2-7	many
CASSYSGAHDEKLFF	TRBV6-6	TRBJ1-4	many
CASSLWVANEQFF	TRBV7-9	TRBJ2-1	many
CASSEILGTGELFF	TRBV6-1	TRBJ2-2	many
CASSSAASTDTQYF	TRBV7-9	TRBJ2-3	many
CASSPGVMNTEAFF	TRBV5-1	TRBJ1-1	NA
CASSSGIFSGANVLTF	TRBV11-2	TRBJ2-6	few
CASSQERNTEAFF	TRBV4-2	TRBJ1-1	many
CSVEGGGPTDTQYF	TRBV29-1	TRBJ2-3	many
CASSRSGTTYEQYF	TRBV9	TRBJ2-7	few
CASSLVGPSNQPQHF	TRBV7-2	TRBJ1-5	many
CASSLDVQQTYEQYF	TRBV7-9	TRBJ2-7	many
CATTGGGADTGELFF	TRBV10-3	TRBJ2-2	many
CASSFRLAGVGGVNEQFF	TRBV5-1	TRBJ2-1	many
CASRFGGGTDTQYF	TRBV12-3/TRBV12-4	TRBJ2-3	many
CSVGQGYDGYTF	TRBV29-1	TRBJ1-2	many
CASHLLSGTPYNEQFF	TRBV7-6	TRBJ2-1	many
CSSSPDGGIGELFF	TRBV20-1	TRBJ2-2	many
CASSGRQISETQYF	TRBV30	TRBJ2-5	many